A single count supports the clone carrying this TCR beta chain. The CDR3 sequence is 12 residues long. Germline V gene lookup returns CDR1 LNHNV and CDR2 YYDKDF (reference sequence). Trimming took off 6 bases at V and 10 bases at J, with 13 bases between the two ends. The data derive from a study of neoadjuvant anti-PD-1 for oral cavity cancer. Specified time point: after neoadjuvant nivolumab, at surgical resection. Generated by immunoSEQ multiplex PCR, the TCRdb table keeps only in-frame clones and is missing some. The table records fewer than 90,000 clones, 85% of them present only once. Specimen: PBMCs, collected after nivolumab (anti-PD-1) treatment. This receptor was taken from a person between 40 and 85 years old with oral cavity squamous cell carcinoma. V gene TRBV15 combines with J gene TRBJ2-1, with no clear D. The CDR3 loop is CATRTTVGEQFF. CDR3 in DNA: TGTGCCACCAGAACTACCGTCGGCGAGCAGTTCTTC.